This T cell receptor (beta chain) was observed in a study of CD8+ T cells in alopecia areata. Findings and limits, study-wide: Clarity of TCR sharing across patients fell short of that in mice, possibly HLA-related. Lesional scalp, notably in alopecia totalis/universalis, had clonality above that of normal scalp.

As to this clone: Its matching antigen is unknown.

CDR3 length equals 14 residues. Germline V gene data show CDR1 as SQVTM and CDR2 as ANQGSEA. V lost 7 bases to trimming and J lost 1 base; unmatched junction nucleotides: 9. Reverse transcription of extracted RNA yielded cDNA, which provided the sequencing template. Clones were read by immunoSEQ multiplex PCR, and TCRdb kept only the in-frame ones, dropping some. The sample has 140,000 to 150,000 clones, 62% seen once; the top ten hold 36%. The sample consisted of CD8+ T cells sorted from blood. The receptor was isolated from a human donor in good health. The chain recombines TRBV29-1 with TRBJ2-7; TRBD2 agrees at 8 bases. For the CDR3, the DNA is TGCAGCGCGAGGGGAGCGGGAGCTTCCTACGAGCAGTACTTC. Protein sequence: CSARGAGASYEQYF.